The clone carrying this T cell receptor (beta chain) is termed medium-sized. Its antigen remains unidentified. This entry belongs to a study of T-cell reconstitution after alpha-beta-depleted transplantation in children. Findings of the study overall: T-cell numbers and diversity, one year after transplant, stemmed largely from T cells that were newly produced. Two months or so post-transplant, alpha-beta T cells reportedly derived from several hundred expanded graft clones.

The library targeted TCRbeta and was prepared with unique molecular identifiers. TCRdb fed the PCR reads into MiXCR, producing one record per CDR3 protein. The profile shows approximately 15,000 distinct CDR3 sequences, around 4.9% of them singletons. The CDR3 is 15 residues long. V shed 3 bases and J shed 9 bases, with 18 bases lying between them. The J gene is TRBJ2-1, the V gene TRBV12-3 or TRBV12-4; possibly TRBD2 for D (6 bases). The specimen was PBMCs, collected before TCRalphabeta/CD19-depleted stem cell transplant. The receptor was isolated from a boy aged 5-17 years with acute lymphoblastic leukemia, due to receive a stem cell transplant. The CDR3 is CASSLGGTPPLEQFF. CDR3 DNA: TGTGCCAGCAGTTTGGGCGGGACTCCGCCACTTGAGCAGTTCTTC.